The subject of this entry is one T cell receptor beta chain. Its antigen remains unknown. Reprocessing the 5' RACE reads, TCRdb reports a single entry for every CDR3 protein and omits DNA. This sample's table reports a few hundred thousand distinct CDR3 sequences. The CDR3 loop spans 13 amino acids. The data were obtained in a study of T cells expressing NK-cell markers. Study background: All TCR beta repertoires analysed originated from sorted CD3+CD56+NKG2C+, CD3+CD56+NKG2C- and CD3+CD56-NKG2C+ T cells.

Regarding the study as a whole: The share of CD8+ T cells held by dominant NKG2C+ clonotypes was about 1.0-7.5% in more than 5 donors. Several of the donors also had these clonotypes leading their CD3+CD56-NKG2C+ fraction.

The sequenced sample was blood T cells: a sorted CD56 or NKG2C T cell subset, CD4+ or CD8+ T cells, or bulk PBMC T cells (not recorded which). This chain joins TRBV12-3 or TRBV12-4 and TRBJ1-3. The clonotype was recovered from a woman aged 45-65 years in good health. CDR3 region: CASIGQSGNTIYF.